The source of this T cell receptor (beta chain) is a study of tumor and adjacent non-tumor tissue in lung cancer. The CDR3 totals 18 residues. V was clipped by 3 bases and J by 6 bases; unmatched bases: 14. Germline V gene data show CDR1 as LGHNA and CDR2 as YNFKEQ. Three rounds of nested PCR, following a modified ARM-PCR protocol, produced the TCRbeta library. TCRdb reanalysed the multiplex PCR reads using MiXCR and keeps one entry per CDR3 protein. Of approximately 100,000 distinct CDR3 sequences in the sample, 65% were seen once. In this sample, this clonotype turned up many times. This sample's RNA came from whole unsorted tissue. This non-tumor lung sample came from over 3 cm beyond the tumor edge.

This TCR derives from a man aged 25 to 45 with non-small cell lung cancer. The specimen sequenced was distant non-tumor lung tissue. The chain carries TRBV4-2 and TRBJ2-2, with 9 bases identical to TRBD1. CDR3 region: CASSHPKVGQGGPGELFF. Written as DNA, the CDR3 is TGTGCCAGCAGCCATCCTAAAGTGGGACAGGGTGGGCCCGGGGAGCTGTTTTTT.